The sample holds a few counts of the clone carrying this T cell receptor beta chain. This CDR3 region has 14 residues. CDR1 SGHTA and CDR2 FQGNSA come from the germline V gene. V lost 1 base and J 0 bases, leaving 7 bases between the germline ends. Unique molecular identifiers were used in preparing the TCRbeta library. One entry per CDR3 protein, called by TCRdb with MiXCR from the PCR reads. The table lists about 70,000 distinct CDR3 sequences, 9.5% to 13% of them singletons. The data derive from a study of T-cell reconstitution after alpha-beta-depleted transplantation in children. The specimen comprised PBMCs, sampled before TCRalphabeta/CD19-depleted stem cell transplant. This TCR came from a boy between 10 and 17 years old with acute myeloid leukemia, due to receive a stem cell transplant. The rearrangement uses TRBV7-2 and TRBJ2-7; D may be TRBD1 (5 bases). The CDR3 DNA follows: TGTGCCAGCAGCTTAGTTGGGGCCTCCTACGAGCAGTACTTC. Amino acid sequence: CASSLVGASYEQYF. Combining the CDR3 with reference TRBV7-2 and TRBJ2-7 gives the whole variable domain GAGVSQSPSNKVTEKGKDVELRCDPISGHTALYWYRQSLGQGLEFLIYFQGNSAPDKSGLPSDRFSAERTGGSVSTLTIQRTQQEDSAVYLCASSLVGASYEQYFGPGTRLTVT.